These 17 T cell receptor beta chains share one sample of origin, sequenced in a study of regulatory T cells in long-lasting Graves disease. CDR3 regions were amplified by Arm-PCR using iRepertoire HTBI primers to build TCR beta libraries. TCRdb analysed the multiplex PCR reads with MiXCR anew, one entry per CDR3 protein. The sample contains 350,000 to 550,000 distinct CDR3 sequences, 15% of which appear only once. Time point described: newly diagnosed GD, antithyroid drugs for less than 3 months. Generation of the TCR library employed RNA extracted from PBMCs. These data were also filed under a second study, of T cells in Graves' hyperthyroidism and ophthalmopathy.

The sample consisted of peripheral blood mononuclear cells (PBMCs), taken at new diagnosis, from a patient treated with antithyroid drugs. Receptor source: a woman aged 30 to 39 with Graves disease.

This clonotype was counted between two and nine times. The chain carries TRBV5-8 and TRBJ2-1, with D possibly matching TRBD1 (5 bases). The CDR3 runs to 16 residues. Germline CDR1 and CDR2: SGHTS and YDEGEE. V gave up 0 bases and J gave up 3 bases, with 13 bases separating them. CDR3: CASSLDYLTDYNEQFF. CDR3 DNA sequence: TGTGCCAGCAGCTTGGACTACTTGACAGACTACAATGAGCAGTTCTTC.

This clonotype appeared a few times. V is TRBV4-1 and J is TRBJ2-3; 10 nucleotides match TRBD1. CDR1 is MGHRA, CDR2 YSYEKL, per germline. The CDR3 has 13 amino acids. V dropped 11 bases and J dropped 8; count of bases not matched to a gene: 10. CDR3 nucleotides: TGCGCCTCCAAAGGACAGGGGGAAGGTACGCAGTATTTT. Translated, it gives CASKGQGEGTQYF.

The rearrangement links TRBV19 to TRBJ2-5; D may be TRBD2 (6 bases). CDR3 length: 15 amino acids. The V and J ends lost 2 bases and 1 base respectively, with 11 bases between them. Germline loops: CDR1 LNHDA, CDR2 SQIVND (reference sequence). CDR3 region: CASSIHGGGQETQYF. The CDR3 DNA is TGTGCCAGTAGTATACACGGGGGAGGCCAAGAGACCCAGTACTTC.

This clonotype has a handful of counts. The chain employs TRBV7-9 and TRBJ1-1; D call uncertain. Germline CDR1 and CDR2: SEHNR and FQNEAQ (reference sequence). The CDR3 totals 12 residues. V was clipped by 5 bases and J by 0 bases, with 4 bases between them. The chain's CDR3 is CASSTMNTEAFF. The CDR3 DNA is TGTGCCAGCAGCACTATGAACACTGAAGCTTTCTTT. Full variable domain (missing parts from reference TRBV7-9 and TRBJ1-1): DTGVSQNPRHKITKRGQNVTFRCDPISEHNRLYWYRQTLGQGPEFLTYFQNEAQLEKSRLLSDRFSAERPKGSFSTLEIQRTEQGDSAMYLCASSTMNTEAFFGQGTRLTVV.

This clonotype has at least ten counts. V is TRBV2 and J is TRBJ2-1, with 11 bases that match TRBD1. Trimming cost V 3 bases and J 5 bases; bases outside gene matches: 6. CDR1 and CDR2 (germline): SNHLY, FYNNEI. The CDR3 runs 16 residues. The CDR3 here is CASSEYRTGGNNEQFF. The CDR3 nucleotides read TGTGCCAGCAGTGAGTATAGGACAGGGGGCAACAATGAGCAGTTCTTC.

This chain uses TRBV27 with TRBJ2-3; D remains ambiguous. The V gene's germline CDR1 is MNHEY and CDR2 SMNVEV (reference sequence). This CDR3 region has 13 residues. Trimming pared 2 bases from V and 8 bases from J, leaving 11 bases between. The DNA for the CDR3 is TGTGCCAGCAGTTTAAGTGGCTATTCTACGCAGTATTTT. It codes for CASSLSGYSTQYF.

This clonotype was found a few times. The rearrangement links TRBV19 to TRBJ2-7; 10 positions match TRBD2. V trimming: 5 bases; J trimming: 0 bases; junction bases outside the gene matches: 4. The CDR3 runs to 15 residues. The germline gives CDR1 LNHDA, CDR2 SQIVND (reference sequence). This CDR3 reads CASSYTSGISYEQYF. CDR3 in DNA: TGTGCCAGTAGTTACACTAGCGGGATCTCCTACGAGCAGTACTTC. The full variable domain, in which reference TRBV19 and TRBJ2-7 provide the parts outside the CDR3, is DGGITQSPKYLFRKEGQNVTLSCEQNLNHDAMYWYRQDPGQGLRLIYYSQIVNDFQKGDIAEGYSVSREKKESFPLTVTSAQKNPTAFYLCASSYTSGISYEQYFGPGTRLTVT.

The table lists this clonotype with many counts. The DNA for the CDR3 is TGTGCCAGCAGTTTTAGTGGACTGGGACAGCTAGTTTACGAGCAGTACTTC. This sequence encodes CASSFSGLGQLVYEQYF. The rearrangement joins TRBV27 to TRBJ2-7; 7 positions match TRBD1. This CDR3 comprises 17 residues. CDR1 MNHEY and CDR2 SMNVEV come from the germline V gene (reference sequence). V lost 3 bases to trimming and J lost 4 bases; unmatched junction nucleotides: 15.

This clonotype has ten or more counts. J is TRBJ2-4 and V is TRBV7-2; tentative D call: TRBD1 (5 bases). V shed 4 bases and J shed 0 bases, with 7 bases lying between them. The CDR3 contains 14 residues. Per germline, CDR1 SGHTA and CDR2 FQGNSA. CDR3: CASSSREAKNIQYF. The CDR3 region has the DNA TGTGCCAGCAGCTCCAGGGAAGCCAAAAACATTCAGTACTTC. Variable domain in full (rest from reference TRBV7-2 and TRBJ2-4): GAGVSQSPSNKVTEKGKDVELRCDPISGHTALYWYRQSLGQGLEFLIYFQGNSAPDKSGLPSDRFSAERTGGSVSTLTIQRTQQEDSAVYLCASSSREAKNIQYFGAGTRLSVL.

A note on this clonotype: The CDR3 end shows no conserved phenylalanine or tryptophan, and so a read error is likely. Because the CDR3's place on the DNA is in doubt, the DNA is left out and the CDR3 is given as listed by TCRdb. This chain connects TRBV5-8 to TRBJ1-1; the D call of TRBD1 is as the table states it, not checked on the DNA. The germline gives CDR1 SGHTS, CDR2 YDEGEE. The CDR3 comprises 9 residues, both ends counted. CDR3 amino acids: CASRRGTGV.

The rearrangement joins TRBV14 to TRBJ2-6; a weak D match, TRBD1 (6 bases). The CDR3 length is 14 residues. Trimming removed 6 bases at V and 2 bases at J, with 8 bases between. The germline V gene encodes CDR1 SGHDN and CDR2 FVKESK. CDR3 DNA sequence: TGTGCCAGCAGTGGACAGACTGGGGCCAACGTCCTGACTTTC. Protein: CASSGQTGANVLTF. Full variable domain (missing parts from reference TRBV14 and TRBJ2-6): EAGVTQFPSHSVIEKGQTVTLRCDPISGHDNLYWYRRVMGKEIKFLLHFVKESKQDESGMPNNRFLAERTGGTYSTLKVQPAELEDSGVYFCASSGQTGANVLTFGAGSRLTVL.

This clonotype was observed many times. The chain employs TRBV6-2 or TRBV6-3 and TRBJ2-7, with D unclear. Trimming cost V 4 bases and J 6 bases, with 7 bases left between them. There are 11 residues in the CDR3. The V gene's germline CDR1 is MNHEY and CDR2 SVGEGT. The chain's CDR3 is CASSWNGEQYF. CDR3 DNA: TGTGCCAGCAGTTGGAATGGCGAGCAGTACTTC.

The V and J genes are TRBV6-5 and TRBJ1-2, with D tentatively TRBD1 (5 bases). Trimming cost V 4 bases and J 8 bases, with 23 bases left between them. The CDR3 spans 16 residues. Germline-derived CDR1 and CDR2 are MNHEY and SVGAGI. The CDR3 DNA follows: TGTGCCAGCAGTTTTACAGGACGCCCCTCGGGTCTGGGCTACACCTTC. It is translated as CASSFTGRPSGLGYTF.

This clonotype was recorded a few times. The chain uses TRBV24-1 and TRBJ2-1, with TRBD2 identical over 8 bases. The CDR3 runs to 15 residues. The junction had 7 bases not matched to a gene; V was cut back by 3 bases and J by 7 bases. CDR1 KGHDR and CDR2 SFDVKD come from the germline V gene. The CDR3 bases are TGTGCCACCAGTGATGCCCCGCCGGGGGGGAATGAGCAGTTCTTC. Translation gives CATSDAPPGGNEQFF.

This clonotype was counted at least ten times. V usage is TRBV20-1 and J usage is TRBJ1-1, with 9 bases lining up with TRBD1. Germline lookup yields CDR1 DFQATT and CDR2 SNEGSKA (reference sequence). V dropped 7 bases and J dropped 5; count of bases not matched to a gene: 8. This CDR3 region has 13 residues. The DNA of the CDR3 is TGCAGTGTTCACAGGGGGCGGGTGACTGAAGCTTTCTTT. Its translation: CSVHRGRVTEAFF.

This clonotype has ten or more counts. V is TRBV18 and J is TRBJ1-4, with no clear D. The CDR3 runs to 17 residues. Germline values: CDR1 KGHSH, CDR2 LQKENI. V shed 3 bases and J shed 3 bases, with 17 bases lying between them. The CDR3 DNA is TGTGCCAGCTCACCGGCCGAATACGGGCAGGCTAATGAAAAACTGTTTTTT. It codes for CASSPAEYGQANEKLFF. Full variable domain (outside the CDR3, taken from reference TRBV18 and TRBJ1-4): NAGVMQNPRHLVRRRGQEARLRCSPMKGHSHVYWYRQLPEEGLKFMVYLQKENIIDESGMPKERFSAEFPKEGPSILRIQQVVRGDSAAYFCASSPAEYGQANEKLFFGSGTQLSVL.

This clonotype was counted ten times or more. The V gene is TRBV29-1, the J gene TRBJ2-5, with D tentatively TRBD1 (5 bases). CDR3 size: 12 residues. CDR1 is SQVTM, CDR2 ANQGSEA, per germline. V lost 7 bases to trimming and J lost 5 bases, with 14 bases between them. The CDR3 DNA sequence: TGCAGCGCGGGCGCGCAGGGTGAGACCCAGTACTTC. This codes for CSAGAQGETQYF.